A single sample gave rise to the 12 T cell receptor beta chains below, sequenced in a study of somatic mutations in cytotoxic T cells in rheumatoid arthritis. Clones were sequenced by immunoSEQ multiplex PCR, and TCRdb holds only the in-frame ones, with some missing. The sample has 13,000 to 15,000 clones; 78% are singletons. Material: CD8+ T cells sorted from blood. Receptors were obtained from an adult with rheumatoid arthritis.

The chain uses TRBV6-1 and TRBJ2-5; D perhaps matches TRBD1 (5 bases). The J call is in doubt because the DNA end fits TRBJ2-7 better. The germline gives CDR1 MNHNS, CDR2 SASEGT. The CDR3 sequence is 16 residues long. CDR3 sequence (DNA): TGTGCCAGCAGTGTTGGACACCAGGGTTGGTCCTACGAGCAGTACTTC. Protein product: CASSVGHQGWSYEQYF.

J is TRBJ2-5 and V is TRBV7-9; tentative D call: TRBD1 (5 bases). The CDR3 has 14 residues. Per the germline V gene, CDR1 is SEHNR and CDR2 is FQNEAQ (reference sequence). Trimming removed 1 base from V and 5 bases from J, with 11 bases in between. The DNA for the CDR3 is TGTGCCAGCAGCTTAGGGGGCTTGAGGGAGACCCAGTACTTC. Residues: CASSLGGLRETQYF.

This clone has more than one count but fewer than ten. The chain joins TRBV5-4 to TRBJ2-7; 9 bases agree with TRBD2. Germline loops: CDR1 SGHNT, CDR2 YYREEE (reference sequence). J gave up 1 base and V 7 bases, and 6 bases lay outside the gene matches. The CDR3 spans 14 residues. The CDR3, as DNA: TGTGCCAGCGGAGCGGGAGGAGGATCCTACGAGCAGTACTTC. Its protein is CASGAGGGSYEQYF.

The CDR3 sequence is CASSELAAQNEQFF. The CDR3 coding sequence is TGTGCCAGCAGCGAACTAGCGGCACAGAATGAGCAGTTCTTC. This chain links TRBV4-2 with TRBJ2-1; 8 bases align to TRBD2. Germline lookup yields CDR1 LGHNA and CDR2 YNFKEQ. The V segment lost 5 bases and the J segment 7 bases; nucleotides outside the gene matches: 7. The CDR3 loop spans 14 amino acids.

The rearrangement links TRBV19 to TRBJ2-2, with D perhaps TRBD2 (6 bases). Trimming cost V 2 bases and J 5 bases, with 12 bases left between them. From germline, CDR1 is LNHDA and CDR2 SQIVND (reference sequence). The CDR3 extends over 15 amino acids. CDR3 amino acids: CASSISGVGTGELFF. The CDR3, as DNA: TGTGCCAGTAGTATATCGGGAGTGGGGACCGGGGAGCTGTTTTTT.

The chain employs TRBV20-1 and TRBJ2-7, with D unclear. CDR1 and CDR2 from the germline V gene are DFQATT and SNEGSKA (reference sequence). The CDR3 length is 11 residues. Here the CDR3 reads CRAGGVYEQYF. As DNA, the CDR3 is TGCAGAGCAGGTGGAGTTTACGAGCAGTACTTC.

The chain joins TRBV9 to TRBJ2-1, with TRBD2 identical over 14 bases. V gave up 3 bases and J gave up 8 bases; unmatched junction bases: 4. The CDR3 consists of 15 residues. Germline V lookup: CDR1 SGDLS, CDR2 YYNGEE. In DNA form, the CDR3 reads TGTGCCAGCAGCGCCGGGACTAGCGGGAGTGATGAGCAGTTCTTC. Encoded protein: CASSAGTSGSDEQFF.

The CDR3 sequence: CASTKVEANTEAFF. The CDR3 bases are TGTGCCAGCACTAAAGTAGAGGCGAACACTGAAGCTTTCTTT. The chain recombines TRBV6-6 with TRBJ1-1; no firm D call. Germline loops: CDR1 MNHNY, CDR2 SVGAGI (reference sequence). Trimming pared 7 bases from V and 1 base from J, leaving 13 bases between. The CDR3 covers 14 residues.

This clone was detected a few times. The chain uses TRBV2 and TRBJ2-1; a weak D match, TRBD2 (6 bases). The CDR3 spans 13 residues. CDR1 and CDR2 from the germline V gene are SNHLY and FYNNEI. Between the trimmed V and J ends, which lost 8 bases and 6 bases, there was a span of 14 bases. This chain's CDR3 is CASAALAPNEQFF. CDR3 coding DNA: TGTGCCAGCGCGGCACTAGCCCCCAATGAGCAGTTCTTC. Filled out from reference TRBV2 and TRBJ2-1, the complete variable domain reads EPEVTQTPSHQVTQMGQEVILRCVPISNHLYFYWYRQILGQKVEFLVSFYNNEISEKSEIFDDQFSVERPDGSNFTLKIRSTKLEDSAMYFCASAALAPNEQFFGPGTRLTVL.

There are a few counts of this clone. The J gene is TRBJ2-7, the V gene TRBV2, with 7 bases identical to TRBD1. After removal of 6 bases from V and 2 bases from J, the junction contained 13 bases not matched to a gene. The length of the CDR3 is 16 residues. The germline V gene encodes CDR1 SNHLY and CDR2 FYNNEI. The CDR3, as DNA: TGTGCCAGCAGACCGATCCCAGGGGGTGCAACCTACGAGCAGTACTTC. Its translation is CASRPIPGGATYEQYF.

The J gene is TRBJ1-2, the V gene TRBV27, with D possibly matching TRBD1 (6 bases). Trimming stripped 3 bases from V and 7 bases from J, with 12 bases between. Germline-derived CDR1 and CDR2 are MNHEY and SMNVEV (reference sequence). This CDR3 comprises 13 residues. The CDR3 nucleotides are TGTGCCAGCAGTTTTCATCGGGGGGCTGGCTACACCTTC. Protein sequence: CASSFHRGAGYTF.

The rearrangement joins TRBV6-5 to TRBJ1-1; unclear D gene. There are 12 residues in the CDR3. V was cut by 8 bases and J by 0 bases, with 7 bases left in between. Germline CDR1 MNHEY, CDR2 SVGAGI. The CDR3 protein is CASQALNTEAFF. The CDR3, as DNA: TGTGCCAGCCAGGCGTTGAACACTGAAGCTTTCTTT.